The following is a T cell receptor (beta chain) sequence with its context. This entry comes from a study of cytomegalovirus exposure and HLA in healthy donors. Both 60 Vbeta primers and 13 Jbeta primers went into the PCR. The method was immunoSEQ multiplex PCR; TCRdb's version includes in-frame clones alone and lacks a portion of them. This table has fewer than 110,000 clones, roughly three quarters appearing once. Sequencing was performed on PBMCs. This TCR came from a man aged 50 to 60 in good health and CMV-seropositive.

DNA of the CDR3: TGTGCCAGCAGTCCCGTAGCGGGAGGGGGGAACAATGAGCAGTTCTTC. This translates into CASSPVAGGGNNEQFF. V gene TRBV5-6 combines with J gene TRBJ2-1; TRBD2 matches at 11 bases. This CDR3 is built from 16 residues. CDR1 SGHDT and CDR2 YYEEEE come from the germline V gene. J gave up 5 bases and V 5 bases, and 9 bases lay outside the gene matches.